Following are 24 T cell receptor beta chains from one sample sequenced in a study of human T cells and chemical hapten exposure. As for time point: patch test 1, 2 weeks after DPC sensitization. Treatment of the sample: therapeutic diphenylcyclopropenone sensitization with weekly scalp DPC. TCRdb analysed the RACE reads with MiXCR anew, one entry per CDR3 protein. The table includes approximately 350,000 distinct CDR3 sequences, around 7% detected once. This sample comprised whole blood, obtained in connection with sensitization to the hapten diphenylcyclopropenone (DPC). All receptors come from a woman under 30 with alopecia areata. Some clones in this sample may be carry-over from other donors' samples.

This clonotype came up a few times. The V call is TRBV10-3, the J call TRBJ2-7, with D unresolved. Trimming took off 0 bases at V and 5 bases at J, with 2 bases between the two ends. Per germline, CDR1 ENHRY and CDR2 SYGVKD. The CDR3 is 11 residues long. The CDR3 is CAISESHEQYF. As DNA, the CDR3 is TGTGCCATCAGTGAGTCACACGAGCAGTACTTC.

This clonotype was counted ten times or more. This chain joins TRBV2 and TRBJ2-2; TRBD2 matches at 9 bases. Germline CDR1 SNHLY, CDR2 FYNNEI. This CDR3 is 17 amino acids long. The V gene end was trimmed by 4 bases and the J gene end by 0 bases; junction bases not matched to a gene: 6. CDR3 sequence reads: CASSGERGAANTGELFF. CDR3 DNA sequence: TGTGCCAGCAGTGGGGAGCGGGGGGCAGCGAACACCGGGGAGCTGTTTTTT.

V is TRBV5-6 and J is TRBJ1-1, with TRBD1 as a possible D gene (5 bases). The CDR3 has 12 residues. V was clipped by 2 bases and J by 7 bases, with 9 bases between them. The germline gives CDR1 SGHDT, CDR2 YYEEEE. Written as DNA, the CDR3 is TGTGCCAGCAGCTTCGGGGACTATGAAGCTTTCTTT. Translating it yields CASSFGDYEAFF.

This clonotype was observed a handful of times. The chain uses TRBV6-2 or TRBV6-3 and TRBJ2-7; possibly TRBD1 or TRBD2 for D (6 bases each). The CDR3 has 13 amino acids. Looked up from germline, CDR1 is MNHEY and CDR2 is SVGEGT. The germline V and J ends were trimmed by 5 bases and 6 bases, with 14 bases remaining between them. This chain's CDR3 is CASSNRKGGEQYF. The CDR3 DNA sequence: TGTGCCAGCAGTAACCGGAAGGGGGGCGAGCAGTACTTC.

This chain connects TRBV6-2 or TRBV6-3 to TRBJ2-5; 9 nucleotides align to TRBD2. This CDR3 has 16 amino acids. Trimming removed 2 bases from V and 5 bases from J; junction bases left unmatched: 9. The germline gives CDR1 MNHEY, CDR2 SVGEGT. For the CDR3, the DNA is TGTGCCAGCAGTTACGGACTAGCGAGCTCCGTGGAGACCCAGTACTTC. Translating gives CASSYGLASSVETQYF.

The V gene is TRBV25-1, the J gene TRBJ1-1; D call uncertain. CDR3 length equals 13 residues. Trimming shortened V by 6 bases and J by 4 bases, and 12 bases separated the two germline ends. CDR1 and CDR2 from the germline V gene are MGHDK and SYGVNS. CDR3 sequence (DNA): TGTGCCAGCAGCCAAAGGGTAGGCACTGAAGCTTTCTTT. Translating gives CASSQRVGTEAFF.

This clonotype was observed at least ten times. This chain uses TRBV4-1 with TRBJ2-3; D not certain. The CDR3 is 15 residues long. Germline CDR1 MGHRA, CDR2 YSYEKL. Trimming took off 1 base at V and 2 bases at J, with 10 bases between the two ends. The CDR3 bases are TGCGCCAGCAGCCAAGGTCCAGTTCCCACAGATACGCAGTATTTT. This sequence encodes CASSQGPVPTDTQYF.

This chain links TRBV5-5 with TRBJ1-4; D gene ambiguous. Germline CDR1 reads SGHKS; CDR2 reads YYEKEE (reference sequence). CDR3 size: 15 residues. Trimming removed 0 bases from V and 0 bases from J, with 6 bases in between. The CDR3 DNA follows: TGTGCCAGCAGCTTGGTGGAGGCAACTAATGAAAAACTGTTTTTT. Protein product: CASSLVEATNEKLFF.

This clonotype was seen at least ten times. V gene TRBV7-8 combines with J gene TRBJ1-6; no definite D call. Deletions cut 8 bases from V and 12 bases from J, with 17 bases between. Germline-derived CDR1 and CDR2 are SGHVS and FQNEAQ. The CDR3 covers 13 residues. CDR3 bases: TGTGCCAGCCTACCAGGACGGGTCGGACCCCTCCACTTT. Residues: CASLPGRVGPLHF.

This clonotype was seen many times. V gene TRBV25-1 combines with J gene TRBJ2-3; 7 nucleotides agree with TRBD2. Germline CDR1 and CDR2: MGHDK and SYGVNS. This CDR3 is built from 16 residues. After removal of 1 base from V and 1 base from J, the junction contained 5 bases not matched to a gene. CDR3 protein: CASSELGLAGTDTQYF. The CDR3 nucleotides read TGTGCCAGCAGTGAATTAGGGCTAGCGGGCACAGATACGCAGTATTTT.

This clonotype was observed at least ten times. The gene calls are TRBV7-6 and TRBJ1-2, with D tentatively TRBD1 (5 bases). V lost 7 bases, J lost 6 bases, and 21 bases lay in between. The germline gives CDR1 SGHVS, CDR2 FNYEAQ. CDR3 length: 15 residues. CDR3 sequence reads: CASKKEPLSGDGYTF. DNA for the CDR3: TGTGCCAGCAAGAAAGAGCCCCTATCGGGGGATGGCTACACCTTC.

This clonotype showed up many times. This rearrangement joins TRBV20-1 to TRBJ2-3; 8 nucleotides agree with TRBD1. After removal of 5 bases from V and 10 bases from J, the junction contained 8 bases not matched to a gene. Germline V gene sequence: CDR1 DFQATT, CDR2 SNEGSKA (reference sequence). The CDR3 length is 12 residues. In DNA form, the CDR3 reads TGCAGTGCTGGGCAACAGGGGGGCTCGCAGTATTTT. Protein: CSAGQQGGSQYF.

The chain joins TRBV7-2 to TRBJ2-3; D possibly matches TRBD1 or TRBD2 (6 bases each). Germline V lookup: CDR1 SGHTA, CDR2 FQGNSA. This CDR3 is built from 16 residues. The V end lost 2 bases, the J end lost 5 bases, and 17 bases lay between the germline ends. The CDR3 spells CASSLTPEGGLDTQYF. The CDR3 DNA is TGTGCCAGCAGCTTAACCCCGGAGGGGGGCTTAGATACGCAGTATTTT.

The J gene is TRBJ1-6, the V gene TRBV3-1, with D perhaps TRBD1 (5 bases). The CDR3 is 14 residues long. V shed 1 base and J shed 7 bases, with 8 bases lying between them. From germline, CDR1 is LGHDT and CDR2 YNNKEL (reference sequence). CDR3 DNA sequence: TGTGCCAGCAGCCAAGGGACACTGAATTCACCCCTCCACTTT. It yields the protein CASSQGTLNSPLHF.

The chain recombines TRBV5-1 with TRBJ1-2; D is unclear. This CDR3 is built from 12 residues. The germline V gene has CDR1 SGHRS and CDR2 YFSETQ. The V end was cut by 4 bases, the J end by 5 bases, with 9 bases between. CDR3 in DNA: TGCGCCAGCAGCGAAGAAATATATGGCTACACCTTC. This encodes CASSEEIYGYTF.

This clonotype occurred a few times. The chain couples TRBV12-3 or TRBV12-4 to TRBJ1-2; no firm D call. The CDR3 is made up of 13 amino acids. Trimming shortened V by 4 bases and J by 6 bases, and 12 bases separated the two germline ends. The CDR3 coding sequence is TGTGCCAGCAGTTCCGGGCTACTACATGGCTACACCTTC. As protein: CASSSGLLHGYTF.

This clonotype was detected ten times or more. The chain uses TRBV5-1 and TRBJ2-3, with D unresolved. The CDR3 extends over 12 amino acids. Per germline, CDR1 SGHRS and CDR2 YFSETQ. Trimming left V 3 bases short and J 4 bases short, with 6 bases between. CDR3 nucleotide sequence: TGCGCCAGCAGCTCCTTTGCAGATACGCAGTATTTT. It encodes CASSSFADTQYF.

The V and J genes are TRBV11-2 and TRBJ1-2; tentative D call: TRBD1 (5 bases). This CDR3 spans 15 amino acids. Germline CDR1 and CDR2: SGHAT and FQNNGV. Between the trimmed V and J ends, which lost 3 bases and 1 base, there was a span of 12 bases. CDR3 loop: CASSLRGPNNYGYTF. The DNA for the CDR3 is TGTGCCAGCAGCTTGAGGGGACCCAATAACTATGGCTACACCTTC.

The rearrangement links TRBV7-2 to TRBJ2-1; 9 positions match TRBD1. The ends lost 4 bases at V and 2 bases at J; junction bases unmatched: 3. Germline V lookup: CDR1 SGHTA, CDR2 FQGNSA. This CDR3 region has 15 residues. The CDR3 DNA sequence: TGTGCCAGCAGCTCAGACAGGGGGACCTACAATGAGCAGTTCTTC. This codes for CASSSDRGTYNEQFF. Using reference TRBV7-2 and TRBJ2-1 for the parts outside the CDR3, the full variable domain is GAGVSQSPSNKVTEKGKDVELRCDPISGHTALYWYRQSLGQGLEFLIYFQGNSAPDKSGLPSDRFSAERTGGSVSTLTIQRTQQEDSAVYLCASSSDRGTYNEQFFGPGTRLTVL.

CDR3 in DNA: TGTGCCAGCAGTGCTCCCGGAGGAGATGGCTACACCTTC. Residues: CASSAPGGDGYTF. J is TRBJ1-2 and V is TRBV6-6; D not certain. V was cut by 5 bases and J by 6 bases, with 13 bases left in between. This CDR3 is 13 amino acids long. Germline V gene data show CDR1 as MNHNY and CDR2 as SVGAGI (reference sequence).

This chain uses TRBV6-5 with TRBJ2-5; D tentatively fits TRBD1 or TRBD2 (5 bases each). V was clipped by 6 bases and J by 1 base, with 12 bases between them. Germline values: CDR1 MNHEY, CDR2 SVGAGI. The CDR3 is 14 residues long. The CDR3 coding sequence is TGTGCCAGCAGCCCACCGGGGCGCCAAGAGACCCAGTACTTC. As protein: CASSPPGRQETQYF.

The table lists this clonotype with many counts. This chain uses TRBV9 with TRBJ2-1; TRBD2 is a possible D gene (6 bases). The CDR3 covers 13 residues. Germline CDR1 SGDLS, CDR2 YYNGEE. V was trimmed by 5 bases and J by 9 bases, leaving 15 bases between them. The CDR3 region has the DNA TGTGCCAGCAGTCCTGATACTAGCACTGAGCAGTTCTTC. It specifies CASSPDTSTEQFF.

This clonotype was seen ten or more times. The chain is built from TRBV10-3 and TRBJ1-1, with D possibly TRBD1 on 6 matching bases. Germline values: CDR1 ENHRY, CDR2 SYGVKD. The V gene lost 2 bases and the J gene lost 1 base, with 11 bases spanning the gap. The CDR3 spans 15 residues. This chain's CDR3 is CAISEMGHQNTEAFF. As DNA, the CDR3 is TGTGCCATCAGTGAGATGGGACATCAGAACACTGAAGCTTTCTTT.

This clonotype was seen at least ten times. CDR3 in amino acids: CASSTSDVYSTEAFF. The CDR3 bases are TGTGCCAGCAGCACGTCTGATGTGTATAGCACTGAAGCTTTCTTT. This chain connects TRBV7-9 to TRBJ1-1; no reliable D call. The CDR3 loop spans 15 amino acids. Germline assignment: CDR1 SEHNR and CDR2 FQNEAQ (reference sequence). Trimming pared 5 bases from V and 4 bases from J, leaving 17 bases between.